Below are 24 T cell receptor beta chains sequenced from a single sample in a study of human T cells and chemical hapten exposure. TCRdb independently ran MiXCR on the RACE reads; one entry per CDR3 protein. The table lists around 95,000 distinct CDR3 sequences, roughly a tenth of them singletons. The time point here: pre-sensitization, week 0. Treatment reported: therapeutic diphenylcyclopropenone sensitization with weekly scalp DPC. The sample was whole blood, taken in connection with sensitization to the hapten diphenylcyclopropenone (DPC). The receptors come from a woman aged 55-70 years with alopecia areata. Some clones in this sample may be carry-over from other donors' samples.

The chain uses TRBV6-2 or TRBV6-3 and TRBJ2-1; possible D gene TRBD1, 6 bases. The CDR3 is 13 amino acids. The V end lost 6 bases, the J end lost 0 bases, and 6 bases lay between the germline ends. The germline V gene has CDR1 MNHEY and CDR2 SVGEGT. This CDR3 is CASRDSSYNEQFF. As DNA, the CDR3 is TGTGCCAGCAGGGACAGCTCCTACAATGAGCAGTTCTTC.

The rearrangement links TRBV3-1 to TRBJ2-1; D possibly matches TRBD1 or TRBD2 (6 bases each). CDR3 length equals 15 residues. Germline assignment: CDR1 LGHDT and CDR2 YNNKEL (reference sequence). Trimming shortened V by 6 bases and J by 10 bases, and 22 bases separated the two germline ends. CDR3 nucleotide sequence: TGTGCCAGCAGGGGAAATAGTGGATGGAGGGGGGAGCAGTTCTTC. Translated: CASRGNSGWRGEQFF.

This clonotype has a count of ten or more. The gene calls are TRBV2 and TRBJ1-2; D gene uncertain. Germline CDR1 and CDR2: SNHLY and FYNNEI. V lost 5 bases to trimming and J lost 1 base, with 8 bases between them. The CDR3 totals 13 residues. CDR3 sequence reads: CASSRHRNYGYTF. The CDR3 DNA is TGTGCCAGCAGTCGTCACCGTAACTATGGCTACACCTTC.

The rearrangement joins TRBV6-1 to TRBJ2-2; no clear D gene. The V gene's germline CDR1 is MNHNS and CDR2 SASEGT. V lost 2 bases and J lost 8, with 15 bases in between. CDR3 length: 15 amino acids. CDR3 in amino acids: CASSEWAGVGGELFF. For the CDR3, the DNA is TGTGCCAGCAGTGAATGGGCTGGGGTTGGAGGGGAGCTGTTTTTT.

At least ten counts were recorded for this clonotype. The chain links TRBV5-4 to TRBJ2-1; 7 nucleotides line up with TRBD2. Germline V gene lookup returns CDR1 SGHNT and CDR2 YYREEE (reference sequence). J gave up 2 bases and V 0 bases, and 5 bases lay outside the gene matches. This CDR3 is 16 amino acids long. The CDR3, as DNA: TGTGCCAGCAGCTTGGGTGCGGGGGTCGCCTACAATGAGCAGTTCTTC. It translates to CASSLGAGVAYNEQFF.

This clonotype was observed a handful of times. The chain has TRBV5-1 and TRBJ2-6; 7 bases are shared with TRBD1. Losses at the gene ends were 4 bases for V and 4 bases for J; bases not matched to a gene: 5. The germline CDR1 and CDR2 sequences are SGHRS and YFSETQ. The CDR3 has 15 residues. CDR3 sequence (DNA): TGCGCCAGCAGCCCAACAGGGGCGGGGGCCAACGTCCTGACTTTC. Translation gives CASSPTGAGANVLTF.

This clonotype showed up many times. The rearrangement links TRBV4-2 to TRBJ1-6; possibly TRBD1 for D (5 bases). CDR3 length equals 16 residues. CDR1 LGHNA and CDR2 YNFKEQ come from the germline V gene. Trimming took 0 bases from V and 7 from J, leaving 13 bases between them. CDR3 amino acids: CASSQESGQGNSPLHF. Written as DNA, the CDR3 is TGTGCCAGCAGCCAAGAATCAGGGCAGGGCAATTCACCCCTCCACTTT.

Only a few counts were recorded for this clonotype. The rearrangement joins TRBV12-3 or TRBV12-4 to TRBJ2-5; a weak D match, TRBD1 (6 bases). The CDR3 runs to 16 residues. Trimming took off 5 bases at V and 2 bases at J, with 18 bases between the two ends. The CDR3 DNA is TGTGCCAGCAGTCTACACCGGGCGGACAGACAAGAGACCCAGTACTTC. Its translation: CASSLHRADRQETQYF.

The chain recombines TRBV6-5 with TRBJ2-7, with 8 nucleotides matching TRBD2. V lost 2 bases, J lost 5 bases, and 5 bases stayed unmatched. The CDR3 has 14 residues. From germline, CDR1 is MNHEY and CDR2 SVGAGI. DNA of the CDR3: TGTGCCAGCAGTTACATAGCGGGGCCAAACGAGCAGTACTTC. It is translated as CASSYIAGPNEQYF.

The chain employs TRBV3-1 and TRBJ2-7; 8 nucleotides align to TRBD1. Trimming removed 2 bases from V and 6 bases from J; junction bases left unmatched: 9. CDR1 LGHDT and CDR2 YNNKEL come from the germline V gene (reference sequence). The CDR3 runs 15 residues. In nucleotides, the CDR3 is TGTGCCAGCAGCCAACGAGGGACAGGCTCGGGCGAGCAGTACTTC. Protein: CASSQRGTGSGEQYF.

V is TRBV18 and J is TRBJ1-1; 7 positions match TRBD1. The CDR3 has 13 residues. Per germline, CDR1 KGHSH and CDR2 LQKENI. The ends lost 2 bases at V and 7 bases at J; junction bases unmatched: 4. CDR3: CASSPRGPNEAFF. In nucleotides, the CDR3 is TGTGCCAGCTCACCAAGGGGGCCGAATGAAGCTTTCTTT.

The V and J genes are TRBV4-2 and TRBJ2-1, with TRBD2 matching over 9 bases. The V gene end was trimmed by 0 bases and the J gene end by 3 bases; junction bases not matched to a gene: 9. The CDR3 runs to 18 residues. CDR1 is LGHNA, CDR2 YNFKEQ, per germline. The CDR3 DNA sequence: TGTGCCAGCAGCCAAGATTGGGGTAGCGGGGGAATCTACAATGAGCAGTTCTTC. Its protein is CASSQDWGSGGIYNEQFF.

The chain combines TRBV27 with TRBJ2-3; the D call may be TRBD1 or TRBD2 (5 bases each). Trimming stripped 7 bases from V and 2 bases from J, with 10 bases between. Germline-derived CDR1 and CDR2 are MNHEY and SMNVEV (reference sequence). This CDR3 has 13 amino acids. The CDR3 DNA is TGTGCCAGCACGGGACCGAACACAGATACGCAGTATTTT. Encoded protein: CASTGPNTDTQYF.

This clonotype appeared many times. The V gene is TRBV6-6, the J gene TRBJ1-5, with D unresolved. The germline gives CDR1 MNHNY, CDR2 SVGAGI (reference sequence). The CDR3 consists of 16 residues. The V gene lost 6 bases and the J gene lost 3 bases, with 18 bases spanning the gap. CDR3 bases: TGTGCCAGCAGCTCCCCTCGGCCGTCACCCAATCAGCCCCAGCATTTT. Translating it yields CASSSPRPSPNQPQHF.

The table lists this clonotype with a few counts. The rearrangement uses TRBV20-1 and TRBJ2-2; D is uncertain. The germline CDR1 and CDR2 sequences are DFQATT and SNEGSKA (reference sequence). The CDR3 is 13 residues long. V lost 3 bases, J lost 1 base, and 6 bases lay in between. In DNA, the CDR3 is TGCAGTGCTAGGATCAGGAACACCGGGGAGCTGTTTTTT. Translation: CSARIRNTGELFF.

This clonotype has at least ten counts. This rearrangement joins TRBV6-5 to TRBJ2-6; 10 positions match TRBD1. Per the germline V gene, CDR1 is MNHEY and CDR2 is SVGAGI. The CDR3 is 15 residues long. V dropped 6 bases and J dropped 2; count of bases not matched to a gene: 1. CDR3 region: CASRTGGPGANVLTF. The CDR3 nucleotides are TGTGCCAGCAGGACAGGGGGCCCTGGGGCCAACGTCCTGACTTTC.

This clonotype was observed a handful of times. V and J are TRBV12-3 or TRBV12-4 and TRBJ2-7; D call uncertain. The CDR3 consists of 13 residues. V lost 6 bases to trimming and J lost 4 bases, with 13 bases between them. CDR3 sequence reads: CASSPPLTYEQYF. CDR3 sequence (DNA): TGTGCCAGCAGCCCCCCTCTTACGTACGAGCAGTACTTC.

Note on this clonotype: The conserved final phenylalanine or tryptophan is absent from the CDR3, which likely points to a read error. This chain uses TRBV7-9 with TRBJ1-1; 7 nucleotides match TRBD1. Trimming at V came to 7 bases and at J to 4 bases, leaving 9 bases not matched to a gene. CDR3 length: 14 residues. In germline, CDR1 is SEHNR, CDR2 FQNEAQ (reference sequence). The CDR3 region is CASTLGGRATEAFY. In nucleotides, the CDR3 is TGTGCCAGCACCCTAGGGGGCAGGGCCACTGAAGCTTTCTAT.

In this sample, this clonotype turned up many times. The chain uses TRBV6-5 and TRBJ2-5; the match to TRBD1 covers 8 bases. The ends lost 7 bases at V and 0 bases at J; junction bases unmatched: 7. The CDR3 spans 15 residues. Germline values: CDR1 MNHEY, CDR2 SVGAGI. The CDR3 nucleotides read TGTGCCAGCACAAACGGACAGGGCAACCAAGAGACCCAGTACTTC. Amino acids: CASTNGQGNQETQYF.

This clonotype was found many times. The gene calls are TRBV11-2 and TRBJ1-2; D is unclear. Germline V gives CDR1 SGHAT, CDR2 FQNNGV. The length of the CDR3 is 14 residues. V was cut by 3 bases and J by 4 bases, with 12 bases left in between. CDR3 residues: CASSFEAATYGYTF. The CDR3 nucleotides read TGTGCCAGCAGCTTTGAGGCAGCGACCTATGGCTACACCTTC.

The V and J genes are TRBV7-9 and TRBJ1-4; a weak D match, TRBD1 (6 bases). Germline values: CDR1 SEHNR, CDR2 FQNEAQ (reference sequence). V lost 4 bases to trimming and J lost 0 bases, with 21 bases between them. The CDR3 has 19 amino acids. CDR3 amino acids: CASSSALDSDWATNEKLFF. DNA for the CDR3: TGTGCCAGCAGCTCCGCCCTGGACAGCGATTGGGCAACTAATGAAAAACTGTTTTTT.

This clonotype was counted between two and nine times. The gene calls are TRBV5-1 and TRBJ1-2, with D maybe TRBD1 (6 bases). Germline assignment: CDR1 SGHRS and CDR2 YFSETQ. V shed 8 bases and J shed 2 bases, with 10 bases lying between them. CDR3 length: 12 amino acids. This CDR3 reads CASGQRNYGYTF. In DNA, the CDR3 is TGCGCCAGTGGACAGCGAAACTATGGCTACACCTTC.

This clonotype was counted between two and nine times. The chain combines TRBV19 with TRBJ2-2, with no clear D. The CDR3 length is 16 residues. The germline CDR1 and CDR2 sequences are LNHDA and SQIVND (reference sequence). V lost 1 base to trimming and J lost 0 bases, with 9 bases between them. CDR3 sequence: CASSIVAGSNTGELFF. The CDR3 region has the DNA TGTGCCAGTAGTATAGTGGCCGGCTCGAACACCGGGGAGCTGTTTTTT.

This clonotype was detected many times. V usage is TRBV5-1 and J usage is TRBJ1-2, with 8 bases lining up with TRBD1. CDR1 SGHRS and CDR2 YFSETQ come from the germline V gene. CDR3 length: 14 amino acids. V gave up 2 bases and J gave up 7 bases; unmatched junction bases: 7. The CDR3 DNA reads TGCGCCAGCAGCTTTCAACAGGGGGTTCCTGGCTACACCTTC. Protein: CASSFQQGVPGYTF.